This TCR beta chain was recovered during a study of technical replicates of blood from a handful of donors. V dropped 5 bases and J dropped 5; count of bases not matched to a gene: 6. The CDR3 is made up of 15 amino acids. Per the germline V gene, CDR1 is MDHEN and CDR2 is SYDVKM. Clones were read by immunoSEQ multiplex PCR, and TCRdb kept only the in-frame ones, dropping some. The data show under 15,000 clones, 79% seen once. This clone was found once. The sequence derives from a human donor in good health. The chain combines TRBV28 with TRBJ1-5, with 10 bases matching TRBD1. Sample: PBMCs. The CDR3 DNA is TGTGCCAGCAGTATACGGACAGGGGGTGATCAGCCCCAGCATTTT. Translation gives CASSIRTGGDQPQHF.